This passage covers 6 T cell receptor beta chains from one sample sequenced in a study of control samples from healthy donors and cancer patients. Some clones are missing from TCRdb's copy, which holds only in-frame ones; the method was immunoSEQ multiplex PCR. The table has about 90,000 clones, 80% to 95% seen once. Sequencing was performed on blood. The origin of the receptors is a woman aged 30 to 39 in good health.

CDR3 sequence: CASFGTGYGYTF. The CDR3 DNA is TGTGCCAGCTTCGGGACAGGGTATGGCTACACCTTC. The chain carries TRBV9 and TRBJ1-2; TRBD1 agrees at 9 bases. Germline CDR1 is SGDLS and CDR2 is YYNGEE. Unmatched junction bases numbered 3, after V lost 7 bases and J lost 5 bases. This CDR3 is 12 amino acids long.

The V and J genes are TRBV10-3 and TRBJ1-2, with 10 positions matching TRBD1. This CDR3 has 17 residues. The germline CDR1 and CDR2 sequences are ENHRY and SYGVKD. The trim removed 0 bases at V and 4 bases at J, leaving 8 bases unmatched. The CDR3 sequence is CAISESKTGGVSYGYTF. DNA of the CDR3: TGTGCCATCAGTGAGTCAAAGACAGGGGGCGTAAGCTATGGCTACACCTTC.

This chain joins TRBV19 and TRBJ1-5; D ambiguous. V lost 3 bases, J lost 0 bases, and 9 bases lay in between. CDR1 and CDR2 from the germline V gene are LNHDA and SQIVND (reference sequence). The CDR3 consists of 15 residues. DNA for the CDR3: TGTGCCAGTAGTATCAGCGATTATAGCAATCAGCCCCAGCATTTT. This encodes CASSISDYSNQPQHF. Full variable domain (rest looked up from reference TRBV19 and TRBJ1-5): DGGITQSPKYLFRKEGQNVTLSCEQNLNHDAMYWYRQDPGQGLRLIYYSQIVNDFQKGDIAEGYSVSREKKESFPLTVTSAQKNPTAFYLCASSISDYSNQPQHFGDGTRLSIL.

The gene calls are TRBV3-1 (or the pseudogene TRBV3-2) and TRBJ2-3; D ambiguous. V lost 2 bases and J lost 6, with 6 bases in between. CDR3 length: 12 amino acids. The germline V gene has CDR1 LGHDT and CDR2 YNNKEL (reference sequence). CDR3 residues: CASSQFSDTQYF. The CDR3 DNA reads as TGTGCCAGCAGCCAATTTTCGGATACGCAGTATTTT.

The V call is TRBV2, the J call TRBJ1-1, with D perhaps TRBD1 (5 bases). Germline V CDR1 and CDR2: SNHLY, FYNNEI. CDR3 length equals 13 residues. Trimming removed 5 bases at V and 3 bases at J, with 10 bases between. CDR3 amino acids: CASSSQGYTEAFF. CDR3 bases: TGTGCCAGCAGTAGTCAGGGCTACACTGAAGCTTTCTTT.

V and J are TRBV4-1 and TRBJ2-4; the D is unclear. The CDR3 is 14 amino acids. Germline CDR1 MGHRA, CDR2 YSYEKL. Trimming pared 0 bases from V and 6 bases from J, leaving 9 bases between. In DNA form, the CDR3 reads TGCGCCAGCAGCCAAGAACCGGCTTCAAACATTCAGTACTTC. Amino acids: CASSQEPASNIQYF.